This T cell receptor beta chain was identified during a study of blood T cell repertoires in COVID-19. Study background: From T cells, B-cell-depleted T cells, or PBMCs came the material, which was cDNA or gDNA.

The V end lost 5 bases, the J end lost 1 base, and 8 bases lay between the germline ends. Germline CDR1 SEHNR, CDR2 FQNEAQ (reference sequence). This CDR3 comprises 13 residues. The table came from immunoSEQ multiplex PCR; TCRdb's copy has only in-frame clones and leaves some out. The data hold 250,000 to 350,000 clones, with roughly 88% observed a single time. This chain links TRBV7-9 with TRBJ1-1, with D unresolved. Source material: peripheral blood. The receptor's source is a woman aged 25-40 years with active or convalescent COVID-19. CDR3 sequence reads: CASSLRQNTEAFF. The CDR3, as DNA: TGTGCCAGCAGCCTCCGACAGAACACTGAAGCTTTCTTT.